This T cell receptor beta chain was observed in a study of OX40 agonist ivuxolimab in advanced cancers. Germline V gives CDR1 MGHDK, CDR2 SYGVNS. Trimming cost V 8 bases and J 6 bases, with 20 bases left between them. The CDR3 extends over 14 amino acids. Assay used: immunoSEQ multiplex PCR; TCRdb lists only in-frame clones, some missing. The sample consists of 100,000 or so clones, roughly 91% of them appearing once. This clonotype originated in an adult with an advanced solid tumor such as melanoma, head and neck, liver or kidney cancer. Sequencing used CD4+ or CD8+ T cells sorted from blood, obtained in a trial of the OX40 agonist ivuxolimab. This sequence joins TRBV25-1 and TRBJ2-7; D possibly uses TRBD1 or TRBD2 (6 bases each). CDR3: CASGEGGGSGEQYF. CDR3 coding DNA: TGTGCCAGCGGGGAAGGAGGGGGTTCTGGCGAGCAGTACTTC.